Each of the 16 T cell receptor beta chains below was sequenced from the same sample in a study of tumor and adjacent non-tumor tissue in lung cancer. A modified ARM-PCR protocol with three rounds of nested PCR amplified TCRbeta. TCRdb re-derived calls from the multiplex PCR reads in MiXCR, one entry per CDR3 protein. The sample records 200,000 to 250,000 distinct CDR3 sequences, roughly 70% being singletons. This sample's RNA came from whole unsorted tissue. The sequenced sample was lung tumor tissue. These receptors were taken from a man aged 55 to 70 with non-small cell lung cancer.

Concerning this clonotype itself: A single base separates this from a much larger clone, so it may be a read error. This chain connects TRBV6-6 to TRBJ2-7; 8 bases match TRBD1. The DNA end is more similar to TRBJ2-1, so the J call may be wrong. The CDR3 is 15 amino acids. The germline CDR1 and CDR2 sequences are MNHNY and SVGAGI (reference sequence). Written as DNA, the CDR3 is TGTGCCAGCAAGATTACGGGACAGGCACCCTTCGAGCAGTTCTTC. Translation: CASKITGQAPFEQFF.

This clonotype was counted ten times or more. The chain has TRBV20-1 and TRBJ2-3, with TRBD2 matching over 7 bases. The CDR3 covers 19 residues. Germline V gene data show CDR1 as DFQATT and CDR2 as SNEGSKA (reference sequence). The junction had 16 bases not matched to a gene; V was cut back by 1 base and J by 0 bases. The CDR3 DNA reads as TGCAGTGCTAGAGCCCCTACTGGGGCGGGAGCTAGGAGCACAGATACGCAGTATTTT. Encoded protein: CSARAPTGAGARSTDTQYF.

This clonotype was counted a few times. A read error is possible here, since a much larger clone lies one base away. This chain links TRBV7-9 with TRBJ2-7, with D hard to call. Trimming took 4 bases from V and 6 from J, leaving 22 bases between them. The CDR3 runs to 16 residues. Germline V gene data show CDR1 as SEHNR and CDR2 as FQNEAQ (reference sequence). In DNA form, the CDR3 reads TGTGCCAGCAGCTCGAGCAGTCAACAGCCCCGGGTCGAGCAGTACTTC. Its protein product is CASSSSSQQPRVEQYF.

This clonotype has at least ten counts. The gene calls are TRBV5-6 and TRBJ2-7; 8 nucleotides agree with TRBD2. V lost 6 bases to trimming and J lost 3 bases; unmatched junction nucleotides: 8. This CDR3 is 14 amino acids long. Germline CDR1 SGHDT, CDR2 YYEEEE. Written as DNA, the CDR3 is TGTGCCAGCAAACCCCTTCGGGAGGGCTACGAGCAGTACTTC. Residues: CASKPLREGYEQYF.

The chain carries TRBV5-1 and TRBJ1-6, with D possibly TRBD1 on 5 matching bases. Trimming shortened V by 6 bases and J by 5 bases, and 12 bases separated the two germline ends. Germline lookup yields CDR1 SGHRS and CDR2 YFSETQ. This CDR3 is built from 14 residues. CDR3 coding DNA: TGCGCCAGCACGCGGGGGAGGGATAATTCACCCCTCCACTTT. This encodes CASTRGRDNSPLHF. The whole variable domain, filled in from reference TRBV5-1 and TRBJ1-6, reads KAGVTQTPRYLIKTRGQQVTLSCSPISGHRSVSWYQQTPGQGLQFLFEYFSETQRNKGNFPGRFSGRQFSNSRSEMNVSTLELGDSALYLCASTRGRDNSPLHFGNGTRLTVT.

Concerning this clonotype itself: One junction end does not reproduce the germline sequence, and a read error may be involved. This chain connects TRBV5-1 to TRBJ2-3; D perhaps matches TRBD1 (6 bases). This CDR3 spans 16 amino acids. Germline V gene lookup returns CDR1 SGHRS and CDR2 YFSETQ. The CDR3 loop is CASSLEGTQGVDMQYF. CDR3 nucleotide sequence: TGCGCCAGCAGCTTGGAAGGGACACAGGGAGTAGATATGCAGTATTTT.

As concerns this clonotype: This may arise from a read error, as a much more abundant clone is one base away. The rearrangement joins TRBV6-5 to TRBJ2-5, with D possibly being TRBD2 (6 bases). The CDR3 extends over 15 amino acids. The V end lost 2 bases, the J end lost 5 bases, and 15 bases lay between the germline ends. Germline CDR1 is MNHEY and CDR2 is SVGAGI. CDR3 nucleotide sequence: TGTGCCAGCAGTTACGGTTGGAGGGCCCGGGAGACCCAGTACTTC. It specifies CASSYGWRARETQYF.

The V gene is TRBV10-2, the J gene TRBJ1-2; D is possibly TRBD1 (5 bases). From germline, CDR1 is WSHSY and CDR2 SAAADI. Trimming removed 3 bases from V and 14 bases from J, with 25 bases in between. The CDR3 sequence is 15 residues long. In nucleotides, the CDR3 is TGCGCCAGCAGTGACCTCTCAGGGAATGACTATGACTATACCTTC. Residues: CASSDLSGNDYDYTF.

A note on this clonotype: At one of its ends the junction is not consistent with the germline gene, which may arise from a read error. This rearrangement joins TRBV6-1 to TRBJ1-5; 7 bases are a match to TRBD1. This CDR3 comprises 13 residues. From germline, CDR1 is MNHNS and CDR2 SASEGT. The CDR3 bases are TGTGCTAGCAGTGAACAGGGGAGGCAGTCCCAGCATTTT. Its translation: CASSEQGRQSQHF.

This chain connects TRBV6-2 or TRBV6-3 to TRBJ2-7; TRBD2 agrees at 12 bases. This CDR3 has 16 amino acids. Germline CDR1 MNHEY, CDR2 SVGEGT. Trimming at V came to 5 bases and at J to 2 bases, leaving 7 bases not matched to a gene. The CDR3 loop is CASSRGTSGWPYEQYF. DNA for the CDR3: TGTGCCAGCAGTCGCGGGACTAGCGGGTGGCCCTACGAGCAGTACTTC.

V gene TRBV5-1 combines with J gene TRBJ1-2, with a weak D call TRBD1 (5 bases). Trimming pared 0 bases from V and 6 bases from J, leaving 15 bases between. CDR1 is SGHRS, CDR2 YFSETQ, per germline. The CDR3 extends over 15 amino acids. This chain's CDR3 is CASSLAVPGLHGYTF. Here the CDR3 DNA reads TGCGCCAGCAGCTTGGCGGTCCCGGGGCTCCATGGCTACACCTTC.

In the case of this clonotype: Germline and junction disagree at one end, which may indicate a read error. This rearrangement joins TRBV11-1 to TRBJ1-6, with D perhaps matching TRBD1 (5 bases). This CDR3 has 16 amino acids. The V gene's germline CDR1 is SGHAT and CDR2 FQDESV (reference sequence). CDR3 in DNA: TGTGCCAGCAGCTTAAGTGGGACGCGAGAAGTATCACCCTTCCACTTT. Translated: CASSLSGTREVSPFHF.

This clonotype has a single count. The junction differs from germline at one of its ends, possibly a read error. The genes are TRBV4-1 and TRBJ2-7, with a tentative D call TRBD2 (6 bases). The germline V gene encodes CDR1 MGHRA and CDR2 YSYEKL. The CDR3 is made up of 14 amino acids. This chain's CDR3 is CAGSRTNGNYEQYF. CDR3 nucleotides: TGCGCCGGCAGTCGGACTAACGGAAACTACGAGCAGTACTTC.

The chain has TRBV4-2 and TRBJ2-3; 8 bases fit TRBD2. Germline loops: CDR1 LGHNA, CDR2 YNFKEQ. Trimming removed 0 bases from V and 3 bases from J; junction bases left unmatched: 5. The CDR3 spans 16 residues. The CDR3 bases are TGTGCCAGCAGCCAAGAAGTCGGGAGGGGGACAGATACGCAGTATTTT. Protein sequence: CASSQEVGRGTDTQYF.

Remarks on this clonotype: This could be a read error, since a much larger clone is one nucleotide away. The chain has TRBV6-5 and TRBJ1-5; possibly TRBD1 for D (6 bases). The germline V gene encodes CDR1 MNHEY and CDR2 SVGAGI. The ends were cut back, 2 bases at V and 2 bases at J, with 13 bases in the middle. This CDR3 is 16 amino acids long. For the CDR3, the DNA is TGTGCCAGCAGTTACAGTGGGACAAGGGGCAATCAGCCCCAGCATTTT. Translated: CASSYSGTRGNQPQHF.

Comment on this clonotype: Since a much larger clone is just one base distant, this may be a read error. The chain links TRBV29-1 to TRBJ1-6; no definite D call. This CDR3 is 14 amino acids long. Germline CDR1 is SQVTM and CDR2 is ANQGSEA. CDR3 bases: TGCAGCGTCGCCAAGGGAGAACTTAATTCACACCTCCACTTT. This codes for CSVAKGELNSHLHF.